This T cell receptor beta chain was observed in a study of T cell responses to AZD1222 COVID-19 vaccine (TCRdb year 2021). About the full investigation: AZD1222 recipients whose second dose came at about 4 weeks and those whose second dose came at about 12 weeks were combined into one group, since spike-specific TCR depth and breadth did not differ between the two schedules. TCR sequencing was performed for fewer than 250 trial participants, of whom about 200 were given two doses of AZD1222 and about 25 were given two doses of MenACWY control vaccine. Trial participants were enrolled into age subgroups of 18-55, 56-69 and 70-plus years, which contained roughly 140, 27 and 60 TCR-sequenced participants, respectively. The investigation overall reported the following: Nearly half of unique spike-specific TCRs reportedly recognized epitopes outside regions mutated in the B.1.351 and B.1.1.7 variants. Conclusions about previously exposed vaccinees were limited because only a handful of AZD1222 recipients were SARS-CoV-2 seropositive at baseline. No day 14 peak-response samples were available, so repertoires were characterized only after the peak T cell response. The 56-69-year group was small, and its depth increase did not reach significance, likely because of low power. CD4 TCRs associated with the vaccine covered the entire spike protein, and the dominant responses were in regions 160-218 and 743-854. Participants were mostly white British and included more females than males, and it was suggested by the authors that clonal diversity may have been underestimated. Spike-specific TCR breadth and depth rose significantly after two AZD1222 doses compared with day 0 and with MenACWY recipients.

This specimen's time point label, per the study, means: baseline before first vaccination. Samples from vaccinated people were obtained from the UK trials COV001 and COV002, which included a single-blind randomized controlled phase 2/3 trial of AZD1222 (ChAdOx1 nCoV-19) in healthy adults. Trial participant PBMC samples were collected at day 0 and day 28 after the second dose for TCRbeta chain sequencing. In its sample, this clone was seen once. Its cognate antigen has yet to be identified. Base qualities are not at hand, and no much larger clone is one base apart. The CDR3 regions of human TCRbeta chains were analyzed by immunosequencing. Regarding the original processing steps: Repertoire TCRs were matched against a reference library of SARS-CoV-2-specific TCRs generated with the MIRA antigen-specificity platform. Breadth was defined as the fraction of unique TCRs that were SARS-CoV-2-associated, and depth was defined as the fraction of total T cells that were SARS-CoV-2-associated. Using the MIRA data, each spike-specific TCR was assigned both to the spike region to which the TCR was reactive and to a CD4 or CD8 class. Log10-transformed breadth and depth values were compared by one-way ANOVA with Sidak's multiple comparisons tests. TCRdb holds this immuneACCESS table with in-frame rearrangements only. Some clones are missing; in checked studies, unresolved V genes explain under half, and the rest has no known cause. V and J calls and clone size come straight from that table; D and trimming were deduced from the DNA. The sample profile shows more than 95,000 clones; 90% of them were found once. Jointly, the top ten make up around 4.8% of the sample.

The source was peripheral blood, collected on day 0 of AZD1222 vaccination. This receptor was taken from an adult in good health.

The CDR3 reads CASRGTGQETQYF. The sequenced DNA: TGTGCCAGCAGGGGGACGGGCCAAGAGACCCAGTACTTC. Recombination linked TRBV7-6 to TRBJ2-5; the D call is possibly TRBD1 or TRBD2, each sharing 5 bases. CDR1 and CDR2 were assigned from the germline V gene as SGHVS and FNYEAQ. The CDR3 runs 13 amino acids, cysteine and phenylalanine included. Only the CDR3 part of the read is kept: 39 bases, read in frame from the first base. V loses 6 bases, J loses 1 base, and the germline ends lie 9 bases apart.